The source of this T cell receptor beta chain is a study of early T cells in non-severe SARS-CoV-2 infection. Overall study results and limits: There was a bias toward anti-spike CD8 responses in VDJdb matching, which missed private and CD4 specificities.

MiXCR was run by TCRdb on the 5' RACE reads, yielding one entry per CDR3 protein. The sample shows under 35,000 distinct CDR3 sequences, 5% to 5.5% of them seen only once. This clonotype showed up just a few times. Its cognate antigen is unknown. The germline CDR1 and CDR2 sequences are SGHAT and FQDESV (reference sequence). CDR3 size: 12 residues. The ends were cut back, 4 bases at V and 7 bases at J, with 10 bases in the middle. The chain uses TRBV11-1 and TRBJ1-2, with a tentative D call TRBD1 (5 bases). Sequenced sample: whole blood. The TCR was taken from an adult who was a healthcare worker with PCR-confirmed SARS-CoV-2 infection or an uninfected control (not recorded which). CDR3 sequence: CASSSQGLGYTF. The CDR3 region has the DNA TGTGCCAGCAGCTCCCAGGGACTTGGCTACACCTTC. The whole variable domain, filled in from reference TRBV11-1 and TRBJ1-2, reads EAEVAQSPRYKITEKSQAVAFWCDPISGHATLYWYRQILGQGPELLVQFQDESVVDDSQLPKDRFSAERLKGVDSTLKIQPAELGDSAMYLCASSSQGLGYTFGSGTRLTVV.